The T cell receptor (beta chain) under discussion was sequenced for a study of early T cells in non-severe SARS-CoV-2 infection. The table lists this clonotype with a few counts. Its antigen is unidentified. TCRdb processed the 5' RACE reads anew with MiXCR; each CDR3 protein has one entry. The sample lists 30,000 to 35,000 distinct CDR3 sequences, approximately 7% occurring once. The study, taken as a whole, reports: Database matching using VDJdb favored anti-spike CD8 responses, with private and CD4 specificities left missing.

V lost 6 bases and J lost 4, with 13 bases in between. The V gene's germline CDR1 is MDHEN and CDR2 SYDVKM. The CDR3 contains 13 residues. The genes are TRBV28 and TRBJ2-7; no reliable D call. The specimen was whole blood. The clonotype was recovered from an adult who was a healthcare worker with PCR-confirmed SARS-CoV-2 infection or an uninfected control (not recorded which). The CDR3 nucleotides are TGTGCCAGCAGAACCCCAGCTTCATACGAGCAGTACTTC. Translated, it gives CASRTPASYEQYF. Based on the CDR3 plus reference TRBV28 and TRBJ2-7, the full variable domain is DVKVTQSSRYLVKRTGEKVFLECVQDMDHENMFWYRQDPGLGLRLIYFSYDVKMKEKGDIPEGYSVSREKKERFSLILESASTNQTSMYLCASRTPASYEQYFGPGTRLTVT.